In its sample, the clone carrying this T cell receptor (beta chain) ranks as medium-sized (0.01 to 0.1%). This sample is part of a study of early stage breast cancer tumors. The table came from immunoSEQ multiplex PCR; TCRdb's copy has only in-frame clones and leaves some out. The profile covers 9,700 or so clones, with 78% appearing a single time and 8.8% taken by the ten largest. The CDR3 is 14 residues long. V was trimmed by 6 bases and J by 2 bases, leaving 14 bases between them. Germline CDR1 is SNHLY and CDR2 is FYNNEI. This TCR was recovered from a person aged 35-55 years with breast cancer. V gene TRBV2 combines with J gene TRBJ2-7, with D possibly being TRBD1 (6 bases). The sample taken for sequencing was normal breast tissue next to the tumor. The CDR3 here is CASRESGQTYEQYF. DNA of the CDR3: TGTGCCAGCAGGGAGTCGGGACAAACCTACGAGCAGTACTTC.